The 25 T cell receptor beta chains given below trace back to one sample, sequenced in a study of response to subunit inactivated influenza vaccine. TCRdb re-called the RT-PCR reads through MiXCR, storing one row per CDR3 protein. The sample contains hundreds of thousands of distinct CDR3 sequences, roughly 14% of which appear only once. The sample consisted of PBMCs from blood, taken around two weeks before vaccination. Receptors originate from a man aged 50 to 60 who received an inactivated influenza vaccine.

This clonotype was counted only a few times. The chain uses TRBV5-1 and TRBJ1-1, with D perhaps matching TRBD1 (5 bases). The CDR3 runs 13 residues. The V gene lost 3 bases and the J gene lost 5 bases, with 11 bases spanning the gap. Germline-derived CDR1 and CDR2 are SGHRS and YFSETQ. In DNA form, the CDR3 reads TGCGCCAGCAGCTGGGACCCTTGGACTGAAGCTTTCTTT. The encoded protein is CASSWDPWTEAFF.

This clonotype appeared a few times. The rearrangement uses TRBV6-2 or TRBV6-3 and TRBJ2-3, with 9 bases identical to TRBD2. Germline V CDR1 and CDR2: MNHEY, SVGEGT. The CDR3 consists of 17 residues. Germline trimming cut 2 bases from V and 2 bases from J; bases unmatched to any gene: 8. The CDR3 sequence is CASSYNLRGGSTDTQYF. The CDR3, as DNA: TGTGCCAGCAGTTACAATTTGCGGGGGGGCTCCACAGATACGCAGTATTTT.

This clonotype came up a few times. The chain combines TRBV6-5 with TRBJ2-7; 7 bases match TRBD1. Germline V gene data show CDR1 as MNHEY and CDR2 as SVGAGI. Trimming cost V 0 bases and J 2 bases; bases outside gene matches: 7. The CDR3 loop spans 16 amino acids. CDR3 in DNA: TGTGCCAGCAGTTACTCGTCGGACCAGGGGGCCTACGAGCAGTACTTC. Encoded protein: CASSYSSDQGAYEQYF.

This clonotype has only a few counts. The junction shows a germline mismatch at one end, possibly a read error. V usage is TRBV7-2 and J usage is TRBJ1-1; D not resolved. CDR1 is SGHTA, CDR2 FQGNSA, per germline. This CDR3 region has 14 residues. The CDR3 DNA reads TGTGCCAGCAGCTTAGGTGTTCTGAACGCTGAAGCTTTCTTT. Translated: CASSLGVLNAEAFF.

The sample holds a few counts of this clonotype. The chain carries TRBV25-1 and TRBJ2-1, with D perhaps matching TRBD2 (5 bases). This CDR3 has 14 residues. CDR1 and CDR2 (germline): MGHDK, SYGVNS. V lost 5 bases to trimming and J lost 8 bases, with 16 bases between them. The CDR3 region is CASSKTGDGDEQFF. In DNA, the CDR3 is TGTGCCAGCAGTAAAACGGGTGACGGGGATGAGCAGTTCTTC. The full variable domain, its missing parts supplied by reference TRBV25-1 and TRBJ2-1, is EADIYQTPRYLVIGTGKKITLECSQTMGHDKMYWYQQDPGMELHLIHYSYGVNSTEKGDLSSESTVSRIRTEHFPLTLESARPSHTSQYLCASSKTGDGDEQFFGPGTRLTVL.

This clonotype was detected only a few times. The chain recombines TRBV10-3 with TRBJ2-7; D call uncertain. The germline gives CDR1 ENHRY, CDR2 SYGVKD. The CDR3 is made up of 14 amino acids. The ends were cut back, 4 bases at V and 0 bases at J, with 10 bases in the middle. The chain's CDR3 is CAISVGPNSYEQYF. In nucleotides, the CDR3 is TGTGCCATCAGTGTTGGACCGAACTCCTACGAGCAGTACTTC.

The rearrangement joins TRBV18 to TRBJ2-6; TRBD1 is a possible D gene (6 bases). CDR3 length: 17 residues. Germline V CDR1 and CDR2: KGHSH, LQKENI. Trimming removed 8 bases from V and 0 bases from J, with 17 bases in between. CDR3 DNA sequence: TGTGCCAGCGCAAACAGGGCTCCCGGCTCTGGGGCCAACGTCCTGACTTTC. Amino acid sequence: CASANRAPGSGANVLTF.

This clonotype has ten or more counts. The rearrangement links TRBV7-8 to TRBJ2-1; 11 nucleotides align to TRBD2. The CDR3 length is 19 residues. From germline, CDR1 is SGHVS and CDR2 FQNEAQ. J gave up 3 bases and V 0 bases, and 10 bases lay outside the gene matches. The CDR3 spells CASSLAWLAGGPLYNEQFF. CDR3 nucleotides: TGTGCCAGCAGCTTAGCGTGGCTAGCGGGGGGCCCGCTCTACAATGAGCAGTTCTTC.

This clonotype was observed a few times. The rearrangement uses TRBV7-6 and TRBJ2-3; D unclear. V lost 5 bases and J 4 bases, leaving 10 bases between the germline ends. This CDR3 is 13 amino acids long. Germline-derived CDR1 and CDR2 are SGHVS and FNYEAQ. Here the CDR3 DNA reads TGTGCCAGCAGCACATTTGCGGCAGATACGCAGTATTTT. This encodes CASSTFAADTQYF.

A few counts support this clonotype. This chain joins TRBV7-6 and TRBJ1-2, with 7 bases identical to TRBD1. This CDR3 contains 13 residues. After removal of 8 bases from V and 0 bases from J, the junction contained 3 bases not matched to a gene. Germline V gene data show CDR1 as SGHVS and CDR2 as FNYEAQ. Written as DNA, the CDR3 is TGTGCCAGCGCCGGGACAGCTAACTATGGCTACACCTTC. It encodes CASAGTANYGYTF.

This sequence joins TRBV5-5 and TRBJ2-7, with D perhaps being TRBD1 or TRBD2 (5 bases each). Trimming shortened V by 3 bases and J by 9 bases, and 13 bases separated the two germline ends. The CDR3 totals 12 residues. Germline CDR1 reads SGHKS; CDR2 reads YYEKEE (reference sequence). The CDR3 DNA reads TGTGCCAGCAGCTCACTGGATGGGGGGCAGTACTTC. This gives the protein CASSSLDGGQYF.

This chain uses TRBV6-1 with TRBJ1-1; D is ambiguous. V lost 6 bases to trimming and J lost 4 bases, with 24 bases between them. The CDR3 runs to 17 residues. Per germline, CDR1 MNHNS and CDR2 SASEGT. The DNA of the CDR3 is TGTGCCAGCAGCCGAAGCGGCCAGTTGGGCTTGGGCACTGAAGCTTTCTTT. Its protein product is CASSRSGQLGLGTEAFF.

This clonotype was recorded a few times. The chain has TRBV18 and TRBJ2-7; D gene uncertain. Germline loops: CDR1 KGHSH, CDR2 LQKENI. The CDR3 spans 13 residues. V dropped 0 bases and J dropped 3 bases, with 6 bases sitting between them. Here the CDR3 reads CASSPPNSYEQYF. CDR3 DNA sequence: TGTGCCAGCTCACCACCTAATAGCTACGAGCAGTACTTC.

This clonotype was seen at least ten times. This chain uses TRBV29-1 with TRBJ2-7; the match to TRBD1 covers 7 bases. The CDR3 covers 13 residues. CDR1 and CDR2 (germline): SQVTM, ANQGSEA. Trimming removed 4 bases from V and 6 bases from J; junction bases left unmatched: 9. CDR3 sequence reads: CSVVTGNRLEQYF. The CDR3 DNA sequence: TGCAGCGTTGTGACAGGGAACCGGCTCGAGCAGTACTTC.

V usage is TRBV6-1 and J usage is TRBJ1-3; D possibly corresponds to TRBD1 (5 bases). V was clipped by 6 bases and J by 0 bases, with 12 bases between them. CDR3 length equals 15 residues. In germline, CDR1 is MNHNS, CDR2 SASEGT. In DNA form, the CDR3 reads TGTGCCAGCAGCCAACCGGGGACCTCTGGAAACACCATATATTTT. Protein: CASSQPGTSGNTIYF.

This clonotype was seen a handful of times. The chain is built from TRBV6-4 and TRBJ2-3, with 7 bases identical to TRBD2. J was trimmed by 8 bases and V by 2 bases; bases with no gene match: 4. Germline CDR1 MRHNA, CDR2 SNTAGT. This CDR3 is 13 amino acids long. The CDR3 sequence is CASSDAGEGTQYF. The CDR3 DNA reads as TGTGCCAGCAGTGACGCGGGGGAGGGTACGCAGTATTTT.

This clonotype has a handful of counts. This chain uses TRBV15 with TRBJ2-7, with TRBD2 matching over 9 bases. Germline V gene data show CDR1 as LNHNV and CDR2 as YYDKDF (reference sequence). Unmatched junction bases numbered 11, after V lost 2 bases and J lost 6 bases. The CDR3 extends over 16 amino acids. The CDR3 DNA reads TGTGCCACCAGCAGACCCCAGGGGCTAGCGGGAAGCGAGCAGTACTTC. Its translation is CATSRPQGLAGSEQYF.

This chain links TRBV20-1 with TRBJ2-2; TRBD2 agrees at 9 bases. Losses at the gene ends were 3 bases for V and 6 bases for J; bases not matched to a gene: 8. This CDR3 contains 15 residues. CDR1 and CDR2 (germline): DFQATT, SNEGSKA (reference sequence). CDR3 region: CSASRRASGAGELFF. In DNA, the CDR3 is TGCAGTGCTAGTAGGAGGGCTAGCGGGGCCGGGGAGCTGTTTTTT.

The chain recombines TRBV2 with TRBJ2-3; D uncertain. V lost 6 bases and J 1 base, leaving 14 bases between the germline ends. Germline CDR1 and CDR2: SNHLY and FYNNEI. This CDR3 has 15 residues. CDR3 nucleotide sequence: TGTGCCAGCAGCTATCTAGGTGGTCGCACAGATACGCAGTATTTT. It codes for CASSYLGGRTDTQYF. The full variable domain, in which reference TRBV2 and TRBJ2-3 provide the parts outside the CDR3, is EPEVTQTPSHQVTQMGQEVILRCVPISNHLYFYWYRQILGQKVEFLVSFYNNEISEKSEIFDDQFSVERPDGSNFTLKIRSTKLEDSAMYFCASSYLGGRTDTQYFGPGTRLTVL.

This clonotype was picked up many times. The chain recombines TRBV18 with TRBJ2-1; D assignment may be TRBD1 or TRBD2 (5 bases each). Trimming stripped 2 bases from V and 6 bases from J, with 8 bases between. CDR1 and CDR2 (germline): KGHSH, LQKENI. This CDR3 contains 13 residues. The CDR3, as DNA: TGTGCCAGCTCACCAATGAGGGGCAATGAGCAGTTCTTC. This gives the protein CASSPMRGNEQFF. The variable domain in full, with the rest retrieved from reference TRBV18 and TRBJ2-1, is NAGVMQNPRHLVRRRGQEARLRCSPMKGHSHVYWYRQLPEEGLKFMVYLQKENIIDESGMPKERFSAEFPKEGPSILRIQQVVRGDSAAYFCASSPMRGNEQFFGPGTRLTVL.

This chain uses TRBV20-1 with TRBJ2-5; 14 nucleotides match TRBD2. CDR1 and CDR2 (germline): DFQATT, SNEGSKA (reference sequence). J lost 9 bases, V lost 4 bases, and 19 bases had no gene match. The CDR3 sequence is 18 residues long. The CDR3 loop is CSANPLKIGLAGGGSQYF. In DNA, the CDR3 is TGCAGTGCTAACCCCCTCAAGATTGGACTAGCGGGAGGCGGGTCCCAGTACTTC.

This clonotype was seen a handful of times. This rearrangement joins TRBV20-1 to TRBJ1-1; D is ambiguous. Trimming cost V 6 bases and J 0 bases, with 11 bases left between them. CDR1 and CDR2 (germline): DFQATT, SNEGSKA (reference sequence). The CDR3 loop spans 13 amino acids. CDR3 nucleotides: TGCAGTGCAAGTGGGGTCCTGAACACTGAAGCTTTCTTT. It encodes CSASGVLNTEAFF.

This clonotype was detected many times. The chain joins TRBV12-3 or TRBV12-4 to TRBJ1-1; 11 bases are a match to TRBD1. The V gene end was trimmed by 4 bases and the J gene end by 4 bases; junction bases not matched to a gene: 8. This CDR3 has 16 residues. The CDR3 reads CASSSLTGTGGTEAFF. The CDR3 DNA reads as TGTGCCAGCAGTTCTTTAACCGGGACAGGGGGCACTGAAGCTTTCTTT.

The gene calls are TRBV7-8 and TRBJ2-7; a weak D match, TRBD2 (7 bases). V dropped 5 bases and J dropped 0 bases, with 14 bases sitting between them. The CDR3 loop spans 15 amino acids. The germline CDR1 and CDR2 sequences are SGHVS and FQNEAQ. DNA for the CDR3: TGTGCCAGCAGCCAGGGGAGGGCCAGCTCCTACGAGCAGTACTTC. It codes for CASSQGRASSYEQYF. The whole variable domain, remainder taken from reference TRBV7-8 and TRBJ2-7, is GAGVSQSPRYKVAKRGQDVALRCDPISGHVSLFWYQQALGQGPEFLTYFQNEAQLDKSGLPSDRFFAERPEGSVSTLKIQRTQQEDSAVYLCASSQGRASSYEQYFGPGTRLTVT.

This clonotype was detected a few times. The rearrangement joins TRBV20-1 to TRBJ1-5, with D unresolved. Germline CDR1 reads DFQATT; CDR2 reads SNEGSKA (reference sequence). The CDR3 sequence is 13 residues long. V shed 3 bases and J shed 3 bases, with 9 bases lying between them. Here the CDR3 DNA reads TGCAGTGCTAGCCGGGAACCCAATCAGCCCCAGCATTTT. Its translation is CSASREPNQPQHF.